The rows below give T cell receptor beta chains drawn from one sample of a study of human T cells and chemical hapten exposure. Using its own MiXCR run on the RACE reads, TCRdb lists one record per CDR3 protein. The table includes about 290,000 distinct CDR3 sequences, approximately 8% detected once. Specimen: whole blood, collected in connection with sensitization to the hapten diphenylcyclopropenone (DPC). These receptors were collected from a man aged 18-30 years with alopecia areata. Some clones in this sample may be carry-over from other donors' samples. CDR3s include the opening cysteine and the closing phenylalanine or tryptophan. Each record gives: clone size, J gene, D gene, V gene, CDR3 protein, CDR3 DNA. A D gene is named only where the DNA matches it firmly. Clone size is not always given. Where it is, it says once, few, many or a class for expanded clones.

clone_size: NA; j_call: TRBJ2-5; d_call: NA; v_call: TRBV12-3/TRBV12-4; cdr3_aa: CASSLSGAGETQYF; cdr3_nt: TGTGCCAGCAGTTTATCAGGGGCCGGGGAGACCCAGTACTTC
clone_size: NA; j_call: TRBJ2-5; d_call: NA; v_call: TRBV6-5; cdr3_aa: CASKSLETQYF; cdr3_nt: TGTGCCAGCAAGAGTCTGGAGACCCAGTACTTC
clone_size: NA; j_call: TRBJ2-2; d_call: NA; v_call: TRBV5-8; cdr3_aa: CASSHGRNTGELFF; cdr3_nt: TGTGCCAGCAGCCACGGCAGGAACACCGGGGAGCTGTTTTTT
clone_size: few; j_call: TRBJ2-5; d_call: TRBD1; v_call: TRBV6-1; cdr3_aa: CASSDGQGAAETQYF; cdr3_nt: TGTGCCAGCAGTGACGGACAGGGGGCTGCGGAGACCCAGTACTTC
clone_size: few; j_call: TRBJ1-1; d_call: TRBD1; v_call: TRBV11-1; cdr3_aa: CVSSHPQGEDEAFF; cdr3_nt: TGTGTCAGCAGCCATCCTCAGGGGGAAGATGAAGCTTTCTTT
clone_size: few; j_call: TRBJ1-2; d_call: NA; v_call: TRBV20-1; cdr3_aa: CSARDRGTVYGYTF; cdr3_nt: TGCAGTGCTAGAGATCGCGGCACCGTCTATGGCTACACCTTC
clone_size: NA; j_call: TRBJ1-1; d_call: NA; v_call: TRBV6-5; cdr3_aa: CASSQQGGETTEAFF; cdr3_nt: TGTGCCAGCAGCCAACAGGGAGGAGAGACCACTGAAGCTTTCTTT
clone_size: many; j_call: TRBJ1-1; d_call: NA; v_call: TRBV7-9; cdr3_aa: CASSLPSSVPSTEAFF; cdr3_nt: TGTGCCAGCAGCTTGCCCTCGTCGGTTCCCAGCACTGAAGCTTTCTTT
clone_size: NA; j_call: TRBJ2-7; d_call: NA; v_call: TRBV6-2/TRBV6-3; cdr3_aa: CASSSGHWLSSYEQYF; cdr3_nt: TGTGCCAGCAGTTCCGGACACTGGCTGAGCTCCTACGAGCAGTACTTC
clone_size: NA; j_call: TRBJ2-3; d_call: TRBD1; v_call: TRBV5-1; cdr3_aa: CASSLARTGDSTDTQYF; cdr3_nt: TGCGCCAGCAGCTTGGCCCGGACAGGGGATAGCACAGATACGCAGTATTTT
clone_size: NA; j_call: TRBJ2-1; d_call: NA; v_call: TRBV9; cdr3_aa: CASSGDGWSIF; cdr3_nt: TGTGCCAGCAGCGGCGACGGGTGGTCGATCTTC
clone_size: NA; j_call: TRBJ1-5; d_call: NA; v_call: TRBV2; cdr3_aa: CASSEAGGGGQPQHF; cdr3_nt: TGTGCCAGCAGTGAAGCTGGGGGGGGAGGACAGCCCCAGCATTTT
clone_size: NA; j_call: TRBJ2-3; d_call: NA; v_call: TRBV6-5; cdr3_aa: CASSYFRGSTDTQYF; cdr3_nt: TGTGCCAGCAGTTACTTCCGGGGGAGCACAGATACGCAGTATTTT
clone_size: NA; j_call: TRBJ1-5; d_call: NA; v_call: TRBV19; cdr3_aa: CASSDVGRNNQPQHF; cdr3_nt: TGTGCCAGTAGTGATGTTGGGCGGAACAATCAGCCCCAGCATTTT
clone_size: many; j_call: TRBJ2-2; d_call: NA; v_call: TRBV7-2; cdr3_aa: CASSPRQASNTGELFF; cdr3_nt: TGTGCCAGCAGCCCTAGGCAGGCTTCGAACACCGGGGAGCTGTTTTTT
clone_size: many; j_call: TRBJ2-1; d_call: NA; v_call: TRBV7-2; cdr3_aa: CASSTGRGYNEQFF; cdr3_nt: TGTGCCAGCAGCACCGGACGGGGGTACAATGAGCAGTTCTTC
clone_size: few; j_call: TRBJ2-5; d_call: NA; v_call: TRBV7-6; cdr3_aa: CASSPGQETQYF; cdr3_nt: TGTGCCAGCAGCCCGGGTCAAGAGACCCAGTACTTC
clone_size: many; j_call: TRBJ2-4; d_call: NA; v_call: TRBV7-3; cdr3_aa: CASRQGNIQYF; cdr3_nt: TGTGCCAGCAGGCAGGGAAACATTCAGTACTTC
clone_size: many; j_call: TRBJ2-7; d_call: NA; v_call: TRBV11-2; cdr3_aa: CASSPVKTYEQYF; cdr3_nt: TGTGCCAGCAGCCCCGTCAAGACCTACGAGCAGTACTTC
clone_size: few; j_call: TRBJ2-5; d_call: TRBD1; v_call: TRBV29-1; cdr3_aa: CSENDRGQETQYF; cdr3_nt: TGCAGCGAAAACGACAGGGGACAAGAGACCCAGTACTTC
clone_size: few; j_call: TRBJ1-1; d_call: NA; v_call: TRBV5-1; cdr3_aa: CASSLAAGMNTEAFF; cdr3_nt: TGCGCCAGCAGCTTGGCGGCAGGAATGAACACTGAAGCTTTCTTT
clone_size: few; j_call: TRBJ1-1; d_call: NA; v_call: TRBV5-1; cdr3_aa: CASSLGSTQYTEAFF; cdr3_nt: TGCGCCAGCAGCTTGGGGTCCACGCAGTACACTGAAGCTTTCTTT
clone_size: few; j_call: TRBJ2-3; d_call: NA; v_call: TRBV10-3; cdr3_aa: CAISESRGERRGLDTQYF; cdr3_nt: TGTGCCATCAGTGAGTCCCGCGGGGAGCGGAGGGGGCTAGATACGCAGTATTTT
clone_size: few; j_call: TRBJ1-1; d_call: NA; v_call: TRBV4-3; cdr3_aa: CASSQDYGLNTEAFF; cdr3_nt: TGCGCCAGCAGCCAAGATTATGGGCTCAACACTGAAGCTTTCTTT
clone_size: NA; j_call: TRBJ2-3; d_call: TRBD2; v_call: TRBV20-1; cdr3_aa: CSAREPKRGLTDTQYF; cdr3_nt: TGCAGTGCTAGAGAGCCGAAGCGGGGCCTCACAGATACGCAGTATTTT
clone_size: many; j_call: TRBJ1-4; d_call: TRBD1; v_call: TRBV28; cdr3_aa: CASSFYRGLTLEKLFF; cdr3_nt: TGTGCCAGCAGTTTTTACAGGGGACTCACACTTGAAAAACTGTTTTTT
clone_size: NA; j_call: TRBJ2-5; d_call: NA; v_call: TRBV11-2; cdr3_aa: CASSLGILQETQYF; cdr3_nt: TGTGCCAGCAGCTTAGGGATCCTACAAGAGACCCAGTACTTC
clone_size: NA; j_call: TRBJ2-4; d_call: NA; v_call: TRBV27; cdr3_aa: CASSPFRGLAKNIQYF; cdr3_nt: TGTGCCAGCAGTCCCTTTAGGGGCCTAGCCAAAAACATTCAGTACTTC
clone_size: NA; j_call: TRBJ2-2; d_call: NA; v_call: TRBV5-1; cdr3_aa: CASSLDAVGAGELFF; cdr3_nt: TGCGCCAGCAGCTTGGATGCGGTTGGGGCCGGGGAGCTGTTTTTT
clone_size: NA; j_call: TRBJ1-4; d_call: NA; v_call: TRBV5-1; cdr3_aa: CASSLGPRSNEKLFF; cdr3_nt: TGCGCCAGCAGCCTTGGACCGCGATCTAATGAAAAACTGTTTTTT
clone_size: few; j_call: TRBJ2-1; d_call: TRBD2; v_call: TRBV20-1; cdr3_aa: CSAPTPSGGDNEQFF; cdr3_nt: TGCAGTGCTCCCACCCCTAGCGGGGGAGACAATGAGCAGTTCTTC
clone_size: few; j_call: TRBJ1-6; d_call: NA; v_call: TRBV27; cdr3_aa: CASSSPGLINSPLHF; cdr3_nt: TGTGCCAGCAGTTCACCGGGACTTATTAATTCACCCCTCCACTTT
clone_size: NA; j_call: TRBJ1-4; d_call: TRBD1; v_call: TRBV7-9; cdr3_aa: CASRQTGRLEKLFF; cdr3_nt: TGTGCCAGCCGACAGACAGGGAGGCTTGAAAAACTGTTTTTT
clone_size: many; j_call: TRBJ1-1; d_call: TRBD1; v_call: TRBV7-9; cdr3_aa: CASSSQDRGIGWTEAFF; cdr3_nt: TGTGCCAGCAGCTCCCAGGACAGGGGAATAGGTTGGACTGAAGCTTTCTTT
clone_size: NA; j_call: TRBJ1-5; d_call: TRBD1; v_call: TRBV7-9; cdr3_aa: CASSVGGDQPQHF; cdr3_nt: TGTGCCAGCAGCGTAGGGGGCGACCAGCCCCAGCATTTT
clone_size: NA; j_call: TRBJ1-2; d_call: NA; v_call: TRBV19; cdr3_aa: CASSLDTTIYGYTF; cdr3_nt: TGTGCCAGTAGTTTGGACACCACCATCTATGGCTACACCTTC
clone_size: many; j_call: TRBJ2-2; d_call: TRBD2; v_call: TRBV29-1; cdr3_aa: CSVGSSGGADPGELFF; cdr3_nt: TGCAGCGTTGGTTCTAGCGGGGGTGCAGACCCCGGGGAGCTGTTTTTT
clone_size: NA; j_call: TRBJ1-5; d_call: NA; v_call: TRBV7-2; cdr3_aa: CASSLGPGDYHNQPQHF; cdr3_nt: TGTGCCAGCAGCTTAGGACCGGGGGACTATCACAATCAGCCCCAGCATTTT
clone_size: NA; j_call: TRBJ1-4; d_call: NA; v_call: TRBV3-1; cdr3_aa: CASSQDLGVATNEKLFF; cdr3_nt: TGTGCCAGCAGCCAAGATCTAGGGGTTGCAACTAATGAAAAACTGTTTTTT
clone_size: NA; j_call: TRBJ1-1; d_call: TRBD1; v_call: TRBV7-9; cdr3_aa: CVSSFSGGHTEAFF; cdr3_nt: TGTGTCAGCAGCTTTTCAGGGGGCCACACTGAAGCTTTCTTT
clone_size: many; j_call: TRBJ2-5; d_call: NA; v_call: TRBV18; cdr3_aa: CASSHRLVTQETQYF; cdr3_nt: TGTGCCAGCTCACACCGACTGGTGACGCAAGAGACCCAGTACTTC
clone_size: NA; j_call: TRBJ1-2; d_call: NA; v_call: TRBV4-3; cdr3_aa: CASSQATGVNYGYTF; cdr3_nt: TGCGCCAGCAGCCAAGCCACTGGGGTTAACTATGGCTACACCTTC
clone_size: NA; j_call: TRBJ1-6; d_call: NA; v_call: TRBV5-6; cdr3_aa: CASRTGHNNSPLHF; cdr3_nt: TGTGCCAGCAGGACGGGACACAATAATTCACCCCTCCACTTT
clone_size: many; j_call: TRBJ1-2; d_call: NA; v_call: TRBV15; cdr3_aa: CATSRDRTVVRDGYTF; cdr3_nt: TGTGCCACCAGCAGAGATCGGACCGTCGTTAGGGATGGCTACACCTTC
clone_size: few; j_call: TRBJ1-6; d_call: NA; v_call: TRBV7-9; cdr3_aa: CASSLAGRVGSPLHF; cdr3_nt: TGTGCCAGCAGCTTAGCCGGACGGGTCGGTTCACCCCTCCACTTT
clone_size: few; j_call: TRBJ1-2; d_call: NA; v_call: TRBV5-4; cdr3_aa: CASSRGSNYGYTF; cdr3_nt: TGTGCCAGCAGCCGAGGATCCAACTATGGCTACACCTTC
clone_size: few; j_call: TRBJ1-6; d_call: NA; v_call: TRBV15; cdr3_aa: CATSRDADSPLHF; cdr3_nt: TGTGCCACCAGCAGAGATGCTGATTCACCCCTCCACTTT
clone_size: many; j_call: TRBJ2-3; d_call: TRBD2; v_call: TRBV11-2; cdr3_aa: CASSLWRGGVGDTQYF; cdr3_nt: TGTGCCAGCAGCTTATGGCGCGGGGGAGTTGGAGATACGCAGTATTTT
clone_size: many; j_call: TRBJ2-1; d_call: NA; v_call: TRBV28; cdr3_aa: CASSLIGSSSYNEQFF; cdr3_nt: TGTGCCAGCAGTTTAATTGGGAGTAGCTCCTACAATGAGCAGTTCTTC
clone_size: few; j_call: TRBJ1-6; d_call: NA; v_call: TRBV4-3; cdr3_aa: CASSQDVADNSPLHF; cdr3_nt: TGCGCCAGCAGCCAAGATGTGGCAGACAATTCACCCCTCCACTTT
clone_size: few; j_call: TRBJ2-5; d_call: NA; v_call: TRBV3-1; cdr3_aa: CASSRPGTWETQYF; cdr3_nt: TGTGCCAGCAGCCGCCCAGGTACCTGGGAGACCCAGTACTTC
clone_size: few; j_call: TRBJ2-1; d_call: TRBD2; v_call: TRBV6-6; cdr3_aa: CASSSPGGDNEQFF; cdr3_nt: TGTGCCAGCAGTTCCCCCGGGGGGGACAATGAGCAGTTCTTC
clone_size: few; j_call: TRBJ1-2; d_call: TRBD1; v_call: TRBV12-3/TRBV12-4; cdr3_aa: CASCTGGYGYTF; cdr3_nt: TGTGCCAGCTGCACAGGGGGCTATGGCTACACCTTC
clone_size: NA; j_call: TRBJ1-2; d_call: NA; v_call: TRBV18; cdr3_aa: CASSPGVSYGYTF; cdr3_nt: TGTGCCAGCTCACCAGGGGTTTCCTATGGCTACACCTTC
clone_size: many; j_call: TRBJ2-5; d_call: NA; v_call: TRBV29-1; cdr3_aa: CSVAGNGLTQYF; cdr3_nt: TGCAGCGTTGCAGGAAACGGGCTGACCCAGTACTTC
clone_size: few; j_call: TRBJ1-6; d_call: TRBD1; v_call: TRBV7-2; cdr3_aa: CASSLGTGLNNSPLHF; cdr3_nt: TGTGCCAGCAGCTTAGGGACAGGGCTAAATAATTCACCCCTCCACTTT
clone_size: few; j_call: TRBJ1-2; d_call: TRBD1; v_call: TRBV6-5; cdr3_aa: CASSPTGLNYGYTF; cdr3_nt: TGTGCCAGCAGCCCGACAGGGTTAAATTATGGCTACACCTTC